One and the same sample provided the 25 T cell receptor beta chains below, sequenced in a study of monozygotic twins with inflammatory bowel disease. After re-calling the 5' RACE reads, TCRdb lists one entry per CDR3 protein, DNA absent. This sample's table reports fewer than 550,000 distinct CDR3 sequences. Sequencing was done on a sample of blood. Source of these receptors: a human donor with ulcerative colitis or Crohn's disease, or a healthy co-twin of an affected twin (not recorded which).

The chain recombines TRBV20-1 with TRBJ2-7. CDR3 size: 11 residues. From germline, CDR1 is DFQATT and CDR2 SNEGSKA (reference sequence). CDR3 region: CSSGQSHEQYF.

This CDR3 is CASSMDGNQPQHF. J is TRBJ1-5 and V is TRBV19. The CDR3 contains 13 residues. Per germline, CDR1 LNHDA and CDR2 SQIVND (reference sequence). The whole variable domain, filled in from reference TRBV19 and TRBJ1-5, reads DGGITQSPKYLFRKEGQNVTLSCEQNLNHDAMYWYRQDPGQGLRLIYYSQIVNDFQKGDIAEGYSVSREKKESFPLTVTSAQKNPTAFYLCASSMDGNQPQHFGDGTRLSIL.

The chain employs TRBV18 and TRBJ1-5. This CDR3 comprises 14 residues. The V gene's germline CDR1 is KGHSH and CDR2 LQKENI. The CDR3 sequence: CASSFTSVDQPQHF.

The J gene is TRBJ1-2, the V gene TRBV9; TCRdb returns TRBD1, unconfirmable since there is no DNA. The CDR3 sequence is 14 residues long. Germline CDR1 reads SGDLS; CDR2 reads YYNGEE. CDR3 region: CASSEQTDFYGYTF.

The chain employs TRBV7-9 and TRBJ1-2. The germline CDR1 and CDR2 sequences are SEHNR and FQNEAQ (reference sequence). The CDR3 spans 16 residues. The CDR3 loop reads CASSPTTVSRIYGYTF.

The J gene is TRBJ2-7, the V gene TRBV5-5. CDR3 length equals 11 residues. The germline gives CDR1 SGHKS, CDR2 YYEKEE (reference sequence). CDR3 sequence: CASSLSWEQYF.

The chain carries TRBV5-1 and TRBJ2-2; no DNA is available, so the TRBD1 call from TCRdb remains unchecked. The CDR3 has 15 amino acids. CDR1 and CDR2 from the germline V gene are SGHRS and YFSETQ. This CDR3 reads CASTLDRTNTGELFF.

This chain connects TRBV5-5 to TRBJ2-7; with no DNA, the TCRdb D assignment of TRBD1 cannot be verified. In germline, CDR1 is SGHKS, CDR2 YYEKEE (reference sequence). There are 15 residues in the CDR3. CDR3 in amino acids: CASRTGQGYPDEQYF. The variable domain in full, completed from reference TRBV5-5 and TRBJ2-7, reads DAGVTQSPTHLIKTRGQQVTLRCSPISGHKSVSWYQQVLGQGPQFIFQYYEKEERGRGNFPDRFSARQFPNYSSELNVNALLLGDSALYLCASRTGQGYPDEQYFGPGTRLTVT.

This chain joins TRBV3-1 and TRBJ2-7; TCRdb selects TRBD2, and the lack of DNA leaves this call unchecked. Germline CDR1 and CDR2: LGHDT and YNNKEL (reference sequence). The length of the CDR3 is 13 residues. The CDR3: CASSQVAGGEQYF.

The chain links TRBV15 to TRBJ1-5. Germline V gene sequence: CDR1 LNHNV, CDR2 YYDKDF (reference sequence). The CDR3 spans 12 residues. This CDR3 reads CATSRANQPQHF. Full variable domain (outside the CDR3, taken from reference TRBV15 and TRBJ1-5): DAMVIQNPRYQVTQFGKPVTLSCSQTLNHNVMYWYQQKSSQAPKLLFHYYDKDFNNEADTPDNFQSRRPNTSFCFLDIRSPGLGDTAMYLCATSRANQPQHFGDGTRLSIL.

This chain uses TRBV6-1 with TRBJ1-6; with no DNA, the TCRdb D assignment of TRBD1 cannot be verified. This CDR3 is built from 14 residues. CDR1 is MNHNS and CDR2 is SASEGT in the germline V gene. CDR3: CASSTGPGYSPLHF.

The V gene is TRBV6-2 or TRBV6-3, the J gene TRBJ2-7; TCRdb's D call, TRBD1, is unchecked because there is no DNA. In germline, CDR1 is MNHEY, CDR2 SVGEGT. CDR3 size: 16 residues. The CDR3 protein is CASSPETAPLAYEQYF.

The genes are TRBV4-1 and TRBJ2-4; the D call from TCRdb, TRBD2, cannot be confirmed without DNA. The CDR3 spans 17 residues. CDR1 and CDR2 (germline): MGHRA, YSYEKL. The CDR3 loop reads CASSPMWSSGRENIQYF.

The CDR3 loop is CAISPGGSREQFF. This rearrangement joins TRBV10-3 to TRBJ2-1; the D gene TCRdb calls, TRBD2, cannot be checked with no DNA. Germline CDR1 is ENHRY and CDR2 is SYGVKD. The CDR3 runs 13 residues.

The chain joins TRBV10-3 to TRBJ2-1. The CDR3 has 15 residues. CDR1 is ENHRY and CDR2 is SYGVKD in the germline V gene. CDR3 amino acids: CAISESIRIYNEQFF.

The J gene is TRBJ2-3, the V gene TRBV27. This CDR3 is built from 18 residues. Germline-derived CDR1 and CDR2 are MNHEY and SMNVEV (reference sequence). This CDR3 is CASSFDLRQTSDTDTQYF.

The chain is built from TRBV5-1 and TRBJ2-5; TCRdb's D call, TRBD2, is unchecked because there is no DNA. This CDR3 comprises 14 residues. The germline V gene encodes CDR1 SGHRS and CDR2 YFSETQ. CDR3 residues: CASLAGDLEETQYF.

The V and J genes are TRBV20-1 and TRBJ2-5; without DNA, the TCRdb call of TRBD1 cannot be checked. The CDR3 contains 18 residues. CDR1 DFQATT and CDR2 SNEGSKA come from the germline V gene (reference sequence). This CDR3 is CSASYEGVRGRGHETQYF.

The chain joins TRBV18 to TRBJ1-1; the TRBD1 assignment by TCRdb is unverifiable without DNA. Germline lookup yields CDR1 KGHSH and CDR2 LQKENI. This CDR3 is 16 amino acids long. The CDR3: CASSPGTGGGSAEAFF. The full variable domain, rest sourced from reference TRBV18 and TRBJ1-1, is NAGVMQNPRHLVRRRGQEARLRCSPMKGHSHVYWYRQLPEEGLKFMVYLQKENIIDESGMPKERFSAEFPKEGPSILRIQQVVRGDSAAYFCASSPGTGGGSAEAFFGQGTRLTVV.

This CDR3 is CASSLAVSSEKEFF. This chain links TRBV5-1 with TRBJ2-1. The germline V gene encodes CDR1 SGHRS and CDR2 YFSETQ. The CDR3 contains 14 residues.

This chain connects TRBV11-1 to TRBJ2-6; TCRdb lists TRBD2, though no DNA is available to test this call. The CDR3 runs 19 residues. The germline V gene encodes CDR1 SGHAT and CDR2 FQDESV (reference sequence). This chain's CDR3 is CASIRRAKRGDSGANVLTF.

V is TRBV4-2 and J is TRBJ1-4; TCRdb gives TRBD1 as the D gene, but with no DNA this cannot be confirmed. The CDR3 totals 14 residues. The germline V gene has CDR1 LGHNA and CDR2 YNFKEQ. The CDR3 here is CASSPPRLNEKLFF.

This sequence joins TRBV20-1 and TRBJ2-1; TCRdb indicates TRBD2, and absent DNA this call remains unverified. Germline assignment: CDR1 DFQATT and CDR2 SNEGSKA (reference sequence). The CDR3 is 15 residues long. CDR3 residues: CSARDSRGLYNEQFF.

The chain is built from TRBV5-1 and TRBJ1-1. CDR3 length: 13 residues. Germline V CDR1 and CDR2: SGHRS, YFSETQ. CDR3 amino acids: CASRSSVNTEAFF.

The chain employs TRBV7-9 and TRBJ1-1; TCRdb's assignment of TRBD1 cannot be checked, as there is no DNA. From germline, CDR1 is SEHNR and CDR2 FQNEAQ (reference sequence). This CDR3 has 15 residues. The CDR3 sequence is CASSPKGQVNTEAFF. Based on the CDR3 plus reference TRBV7-9 and TRBJ1-1, the full variable domain is DTGVSQNPRHKITKRGQNVTFRCDPISEHNRLYWYRQTLGQGPEFLTYFQNEAQLEKSRLLSDRFSAERPKGSFSTLEIQRTEQGDSAMYLCASSPKGQVNTEAFFGQGTRLTVV.